This T cell receptor (beta chain) derives from a study of early T cells in non-severe SARS-CoV-2 infection. Looking at the study overall: The chains were unpaired, and the sequenced material was bulk RNA from unsorted whole blood.

This clonotype appeared many times. Its antigen is undetermined. CDR3 size: 14 residues. V was cut by 4 bases and J by 6 bases, with 16 bases left in between. Germline V gene data show CDR1 as MNHEY and CDR2 as SVGEGT. Attachment of unique molecular identifiers to individual cDNA molecules was performed. One entry per CDR3 protein results from TCRdb running MiXCR on the 5' RACE reads. The table has 32,000 or so distinct CDR3 sequences, less than 5.5% seen once; the top ten hold roughly 14%. General study points: Matching against VDJdb likely underestimated virus-specific expansions, favoring anti-spike CD8.

The chain links TRBV6-2 or TRBV6-3 to TRBJ2-7, with TRBD1 as a possible D gene (5 bases). Input material: whole blood. The clonotype was recovered from an adult who was a healthcare worker with PCR-confirmed SARS-CoV-2 infection or an uninfected control (not recorded which). For the CDR3, the DNA is TGTGCCAGCAGTTTAGGACAAGGCGCTTTCGAGCAGTACTTC. The encoded protein is CASSLGQGAFEQYF.